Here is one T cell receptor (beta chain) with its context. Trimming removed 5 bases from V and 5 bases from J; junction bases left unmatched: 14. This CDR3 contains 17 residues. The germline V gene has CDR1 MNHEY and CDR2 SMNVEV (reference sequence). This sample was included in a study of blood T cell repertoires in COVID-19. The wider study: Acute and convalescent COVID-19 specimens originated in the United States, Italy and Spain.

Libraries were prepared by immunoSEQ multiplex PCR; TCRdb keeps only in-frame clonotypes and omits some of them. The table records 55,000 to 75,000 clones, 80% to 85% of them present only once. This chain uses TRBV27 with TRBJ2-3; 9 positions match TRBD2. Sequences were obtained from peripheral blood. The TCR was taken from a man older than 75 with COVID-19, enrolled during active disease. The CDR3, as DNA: TGTGCCAGCAGTCGATCCTTGATAGCGGGAGTACAAGATACGCAGTATTTT. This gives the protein CASSRSLIAGVQDTQYF.